The next 10 T cell receptor beta chains were all read from a single sample in a study of human T cells and chemical hapten exposure. Using its own MiXCR run on the 5' RACE reads, TCRdb lists one record per CDR3 protein. The table has 120,000 to 150,000 distinct CDR3 sequences, over 3.5% seen once. Whole blood, unfractionated, served as the material for total RNA extraction. Receptor source: a female donor in good health.

This clonotype has a count of ten or more. The chain employs TRBV11-2 and TRBJ2-3; 7 bases are shared with TRBD1. The trim removed 7 bases at V and 3 bases at J, leaving 7 bases unmatched. The germline V gene encodes CDR1 SGHAT and CDR2 FQNNGV. This CDR3 comprises 14 residues. The CDR3 coding sequence is TGTGCCAGCACCTTGAGGGGGCCAACAGATACGCAGTATTTT. Protein: CASTLRGPTDTQYF. Together with reference TRBV11-2 and TRBJ2-3, the CDR3 gives the full variable domain: EAGVAQSPRYKIIEKRQSVAFWCNPISGHATLYWYQQILGQGPKLLIQFQNNGVVDDSQLPKDRFSAERLKGVDSTLKIQPAKLEDSAVYLCASTLRGPTDTQYFGPGTRLTVL.

This clonotype has at least ten counts. The chain couples TRBV6-1 to TRBJ2-3, with D unclear. CDR3 length: 15 residues. Germline V CDR1 and CDR2: MNHNS, SASEGT. V was pared by 2 bases and J by 4 bases, with 13 bases between. CDR3 sequence: CASSEWPTRADTQYF. In nucleotides, the CDR3 is TGTGCCAGCAGTGAATGGCCCACCCGGGCAGATACGCAGTATTTT.

This clonotype has a count of ten or more. The chain joins TRBV4-2 to TRBJ1-5; possibly TRBD1 for D (6 bases). CDR3 length: 17 residues. V was trimmed by 3 bases and J by 5 bases, leaving 20 bases between them. Germline CDR1 reads LGHNA; CDR2 reads YNFKEQ. The CDR3 reads CASSQPWFQGRYQPQHF. The CDR3 DNA sequence: TGTGCCAGCAGCCAGCCCTGGTTTCAGGGGCGTTATCAGCCCCAGCATTTT.

This clonotype showed up just a few times. This rearrangement joins TRBV6-2 or TRBV6-3 to TRBJ2-1, with 7 bases fitting TRBD2. Germline loops: CDR1 MNHEY, CDR2 SVGEGT. Unmatched junction bases numbered 9, after V lost 4 bases and J lost 15 bases. The CDR3 runs 12 residues. CDR3 bases: TGTGCCAGCAGTTTTACTAGGGAGGGGCTGTTCTTC. It yields the protein CASSFTREGLFF.

Ten or more counts support this clonotype. This chain links TRBV7-2 with TRBJ2-1; no clear D. CDR1 and CDR2 (germline): SGHTA, FQGNSA. V was shortened by 3 bases and J by 2 bases, with 8 bases between the two germline ends. The CDR3 runs to 14 residues. The CDR3 bases are TGTGCCAGCAGCTTGACTTCCACCTACAATGAGCAGTTCTTC. Protein product: CASSLTSTYNEQFF. The full variable domain, completed using reference TRBV7-2 and TRBJ2-1, is GAGVSQSPSNKVTEKGKDVELRCDPISGHTALYWYRQSLGQGLEFLIYFQGNSAPDKSGLPSDRFSAERTGGSVSTLTIQRTQQEDSAVYLCASSLTSTYNEQFFGPGTRLTVL.

This clonotype appeared many times. The chain combines TRBV20-1 with TRBJ1-2; D possibly corresponds to TRBD1 (6 bases). V dropped 4 bases and J dropped 4 bases, with 16 bases sitting between them. The CDR3 covers 14 residues. Germline V gene sequence: CDR1 DFQATT, CDR2 SNEGSKA (reference sequence). CDR3 in DNA: TGCAGTGCTAAGGGGCCCCGACAGGTCTATGGCTACACCTTC. It encodes CSAKGPRQVYGYTF.

At least ten counts were recorded for this clonotype. The chain carries TRBV27 and TRBJ1-3, with D hard to call. V lost 6 bases, J lost 0 bases, and 15 bases lay in between. Germline CDR1 MNHEY, CDR2 SMNVEV (reference sequence). CDR3 length equals 16 residues. This chain's CDR3 is CASSQRAAISGNTIYF. In nucleotides, the CDR3 is TGTGCCAGCAGCCAGAGGGCAGCTATCTCTGGAAACACCATATATTTT.

V gene TRBV6-4 combines with J gene TRBJ1-5; D not resolved. The CDR3 consists of 13 residues. The V end lost 4 bases, the J end lost 7 bases, and 11 bases lay between the germline ends. Germline V gives CDR1 MRHNA, CDR2 SNTAGT. The CDR3 DNA is TGTGCCAGCAGTGTAGAGGGCGGGCAGCCCCAGCATTTT. Encoded protein: CASSVEGGQPQHF.

This clonotype was recorded at least ten times. The gene calls are TRBV18 and TRBJ2-3; D not resolved. The CDR3 totals 15 residues. Deletions cut 3 bases from V and 0 bases from J, with 10 bases between. Germline values: CDR1 KGHSH, CDR2 LQKENI. In DNA form, the CDR3 reads TGTGCCAGCTCACCCCTACCAGATAGCACAGATACGCAGTATTTT. Its translation is CASSPLPDSTDTQYF.

At least ten counts were recorded for this clonotype. J is TRBJ2-3 and V is TRBV20-1, with a weak D call TRBD1 (5 bases). The germline V gene has CDR1 DFQATT and CDR2 SNEGSKA (reference sequence). This CDR3 spans 15 amino acids. Deletions cut 6 bases from V and 5 bases from J, with 21 bases between. The CDR3: CSARDPQGPGDTQYF. The CDR3 DNA sequence: TGCAGTGCCCGCGATCCCCAGGGTCCCGGAGATACGCAGTATTTT.